Listed below are T cell receptor beta chains from one sample, sequenced in a study of cytomegalovirus exposure and HLA in healthy donors. The data were produced by immunoSEQ multiplex PCR, yet TCRdb's version contains in-frame clones alone and is incomplete. This sample has around 130,000 clones; about four fifths occur once, and the top ten carry around 1.5%. The sample comprised PBMCs. The receptors come from a young woman in good health and CMV-seronegative. Each CDR3 is given with its conserved first and last residue. Each record gives: D gene, clone size, J gene, V gene, CDR3 length, CDR3 protein, CDR3 DNA. The D gene is left open where the match is weak. The listing skips clone size in some rows; elsewhere it reads once, few, many or a size class.

. . TRBJ1-6 TRBV5-4 16 CASSDMAAIYDSPLHF TGTGCCAGCAGCGACATGGCAGCCATATATGATTCACCCCTCCACTTT
TRBD1 . TRBJ2-4 TRBV27 13 CASRGQGRNSQYF TGTGCCAGCAGGGGACAGGGCAGAAACAGTCAGTACTTC
TRBD1 . TRBJ1-1 TRBV6-5 13 CASRKGANTEAFF TGTGCCAGCAGAAAGGGGGCGAACACTGAGGCTTTCTTT
TRBD2 . TRBJ2-5 TRBV4-3 15 CASSQGAGTKETQYF TGCGCCAGCAGCCAAGGGGCCGGGACTAAGGAGACCCAGTACTTC
. few TRBJ2-7 TRBV4-2 15 CASSQGVRERREQYF TGTGCCAGCAGCCAAGGGGTGAGGGAGCGGCGGGAGCAGTACTTC
TRBD1 . TRBJ2-6 TRBV15 20 CATRLSSLRTGPSGANVLTF TGTGCCACCAGGCTTAGCTCCCTTCGGACAGGTCCCTCTGGGGCCAACGTCCTGACTTTC
TRBD1 . TRBJ2-7 TRBV13 15 CASRYVRDSSYEQYF TGTGCCAGCAGATATGTCCGGGACAGCTCCTACGAGCAGTACTTC
. . TRBJ1-2 TRBV25-1 13 CATSTSAFYGYTF TGTGCCACCTCGACAAGTGCTTTCTATGGCTACACCTTC
. . TRBJ1-5 TRBV18 14 CASSPKGAGQPQHF TGTGCCAGCTCACCAAAAGGGGCAGGTCAGCCCCAGCATTTT
. . TRBJ1-1 TRBV6-5 15 CASSYSTAGRTEAFF TGTGCCAGCAGTTATTCGACAGCCGGTCGGACTGAAGCTTTCTTT
TRBD1 . TRBJ1-6 TRBV19 15 CASSYRDSYNSPLHF TGTGCCAGTAGTTATCGGGACAGCTATAATTCACCCCTCCACTTT
. . TRBJ2-7 TRBV7-9 12 CASSLGQNEQYF TGTGCCAGCAGCTTGGGGCAGAACGAGCAGTACTTC
. . TRBJ2-4 TRBV19 13 CASSVRVGNIQYF TGTGCCAGTAGTGTCAGGGTTGGAAACATTCAGTACTTC
. few TRBJ2-1 TRBV7-7 13 CASSRTAYNEQFF TGTGCTAGCAGCCGGACAGCCTACAATGAGCAGTTCTTC
. few TRBJ2-7 TRBV7-2 14 CASSYRRTSYEQYF TGTGCCAGCAGCTATAGGAGAACCTCCTACGAGCAGTACTTC
. . TRBJ1-1 TRBV6-6 14 CASSRTLGNTEAFF TGTGCCAGCAGCCGGACACTGGGAAACACTGAAGCTTTCTTT
TRBD1 . TRBJ2-7 TRBV13 14 CASSFWDRDYEQYF TGTGCCAGCAGCTTTTGGGACAGGGACTACGAGCAGTACTTC
. once TRBJ2-3 TRBV7-6 12 CASSPSRAAQYF TGTGCCAGCAGCCCCTCGAGGGCGGCGCAGTATTTT
. . TRBJ1-1 TRBV2 16 CASSEVTRGTNTEAFF TGTGCCAGCAGTGAAGTGACCAGGGGCACGAACACTGAAGCTTTCTTT
. . TRBJ1-5 TRBV10-2 17 CASSDVMEAGGNQPQHF TGCGCCAGCAGTGATGTAATGGAAGCGGGGGGCAATCAGCCCCAGCATTTT
. once TRBJ1-1 TRBV27 15 CASSNVWRMNTEAFF TGTGCCAGCAGTAATGTATGGAGGATGAACACTGAAGCTTTCTTT
TRBD2 . TRBJ2-2 TRBV9 18 CASSSGPLSGGLAGELFF TGTGCCAGCAGCTCGGGACCGCTCTCGGGAGGGTTGGCCGGGGAGCTGTTTTTT
. . TRBJ1-4 TRBV7-2 16 CASSLQSGGRWEKLFF TGTGCCAGCAGCCTCCAGTCGGGGGGCAGATGGGAAAAACTGTTTTTT
TRBD2 once TRBJ2-7 TRBV29-1 15 CSVEDHRGDYYEQYF TGCAGCGTTGAAGATCACAGAGGGGACTACTACGAGCAGTACTTC
TRBD1 . TRBJ1-5 TRBV27 16 CASSLSRGTGAWPQHF TGTGCCAGCAGTTTATCGCGGGGGACAGGGGCATGGCCCCAGCATTTT
. . TRBJ1-4 TRBV6-1 15 CASGGAGRYNEKLFF TGTGCCAGCGGGGGGGCAGGCCGTTATAATGAAAAACTGTTTTTT
. . TRBJ1-5 TRBV19 15 CASSIPLADNQPQHF TGTGCCAGTAGTATCCCCTTGGCAGACAATCAGCCCCAGCATTTT
. . TRBJ1-1 TRBV7-8 13 CASSLFGGTEAFF TGTGCCAGCAGCTTATTCGGGGGCACTGAAGCTTTCTTT
TRBD1 . TRBJ2-7 TRBV10-3 13 CATGTELSYEQYF TGTGCCACCGGGACAGAACTTTCCTACGAGCAGTACTTC
TRBD1 . TRBJ1-1 TRBV7-8 16 CASSLVPRTGDGEAFF TGTGCCAGCAGCTTAGTCCCCAGGACAGGGGACGGTGAAGCTTTCTTT
. once TRBJ1-4 TRBV5-6 15 CASSLGPGLGEKLFF TGTGCCAGCAGCTTGGGGCCGGGTCTGGGTGAAAAACTGTTTTTT
. . TRBJ1-6 TRBV7-7 14 CASSLTDRGSPLHF TGTGCCAGCAGCTTAACCGACCGAGGTTCACCCCTCCACTTT
TRBD2 . TRBJ2-3 TRBV4-3 16 CASSPWTSGGRDTQYF TGCGCCAGCAGCCCTTGGACTAGCGGGGGGCGGGATACGCAGTATTTT
. . TRBJ2-3 TRBV7-2 12 CASSLYTDTQYF TGTGCCAGCAGCCTCTATACAGATACGCAGTATTTT
TRBD2 . TRBJ2-1 TRBV10-3 14 CAISPTSGEGEQFF TGTGCCATCAGCCCGACTAGCGGGGAGGGTGAGCAGTTCTTC
TRBD2 . TRBJ2-1 TRBV6-1 12 CASSDREGEQFF TGTGCCAGCAGTGACAGGGAGGGCGAGCAGTTCTTC
. . TRBJ2-3 TRBV4-2 16 CASSRGPGGGTDTQYF TGTGCCAGCAGCCGAGGACCGGGGGGCGGGACAGATACGCAGTATTTT
. . TRBJ1-4 TRBV6-1 13 CASSGQTNEKLFF TGTGCCAGCAGTGGTCAGACTAATGAAAAACTGTTTTTT